This T cell receptor (beta chain) originates from a study of siplizumab effects on memory and regulatory T cells. Some clones are missing from TCRdb's copy, which holds only in-frame ones; the method was immunoSEQ multiplex PCR. The repertoire consists of 100,000 to 110,000 clones, with 94% occurring once and the leading ten covering approximately 1.5%. The CDR3 length is 14 residues. Germline-derived CDR1 and CDR2 are SGHRS and YFSETQ. Deletions cut 5 bases from V and 3 bases from J, with 15 bases between. The V and J genes are TRBV5-1 and TRBJ2-7; D might be TRBD2 (6 bases). The receptor comes from a human donor in good health. Sequencing input: non-Treg CD4+ T cells sorted from blood. CDR3 in amino acids: CASSLSGSHYEQYF. CDR3 nucleotides: TGCGCCAGCAGTTTGTCCGGGAGTCACTACGAGCAGTACTTC.